A selection of T cell receptor beta chains follows, all from one sample in a study of shared T cell receptors in the human thymus. The repertoire was sequenced with immunoSEQ multiplex PCR; TCRdb's copy has only in-frame clones and lacks some. The table has hundreds of thousands of clones, around 87% seen once; the top ten hold approximately 0.0097%. This sample was also put to use in a study of human thymus T cells.

Sequencing was performed on thymocytes. All receptors derive from a boy in the first two years of life with a congenital heart defect. Each CDR3 is given with its conserved first and last residue.

j_call: TRBJ1-1; v_call: TRBV13; cdr3_aa: CASSQMNTEAFF
j_call: TRBJ1-1; v_call: TRBV19; cdr3_aa: CATKSGSQAFF
j_call: TRBJ2-3; v_call: TRBV28; cdr3_aa: CASRPPPGTGVSTDTQYF
j_call: TRBJ1-6; v_call: TRBV7-2; cdr3_aa: CASSLVSGGSYNSPLHF
j_call: TRBJ2-7; v_call: TRBV4-3; cdr3_aa: CASSQVRDSSYEQYF
j_call: TRBJ1-3; v_call: TRBV28; cdr3_aa: CASSLRASGNTIYF
j_call: TRBJ2-3; v_call: TRBV9; cdr3_aa: CASSPQPREGTDTQYF
j_call: TRBJ2-2; v_call: TRBV7-9; cdr3_aa: CASSPRTAGVSTGELFF
j_call: TRBJ2-5; v_call: TRBV19; cdr3_aa: CASSIVGFSGSPQETQYF
j_call: TRBJ2-7; v_call: TRBV19; cdr3_aa: CASSIAGNGEQYF
j_call: TRBJ1-2; v_call: TRBV28; cdr3_aa: CASSFRGGSSGDYTF
j_call: TRBJ2-7; v_call: TRBV6-6; cdr3_aa: CASSSRFRTKYEQYF
j_call: TRBJ1-4; v_call: TRBV2; cdr3_aa: CASRRQGTSTNEKLFF
j_call: TRBJ2-5; v_call: TRBV27; cdr3_aa: CASSLFSGSGAQETQYF
j_call: TRBJ2-7; v_call: TRBV10-2; cdr3_aa: CATISETHEQYF
j_call: TRBJ2-1; v_call: TRBV4-3; cdr3_aa: CASSQEGGGRYNEQFF
j_call: .; v_call: TRBV28; cdr3_aa: CASTGWGYEQYF
j_call: TRBJ2-5; v_call: TRBV19; cdr3_aa: CASSMSGQETQYF
j_call: TRBJ1-2; v_call: TRBV7-9; cdr3_aa: CASSLTWDSLNYGYTF